This T cell receptor beta chain was identified during a study of Graves' ophthalmopathy and Graves' hyperthyroidism. This clonotype occurred a few times. RNA transcripts were the source from which TCR beta CDR3 regions were amplified. RT-PCR with HTBI primers came first, then second-round multiplex PCR. TCRdb called the multiplex PCR reads again in MiXCR, with one record for every CDR3 protein. The sample carries roughly 700,000 distinct CDR3 sequences, 40% recorded once. Sample: peripheral blood. The origin of this receptor is an adult man with Graves' ophthalmopathy.

The CDR3 sequence is CASSPQEDGTEAFF. The CDR3 nucleotides read TGTGCCAGCTCACCACAGGAGGACGGCACTGAAGCTTTCTTT. V usage is TRBV9 and J usage is TRBJ1-1, with D tentatively TRBD1 (5 bases). V lost 7 bases, J lost 4 bases, and 17 bases lay in between. There are 14 residues in the CDR3. In germline, CDR1 is SGDLS, CDR2 YYNGEE.